The clone carrying this T cell receptor beta chain was picked up a small number of times. What it binds is unknown. The germline V gene encodes CDR1 SGHRS and CDR2 YFSETQ. This CDR3 spans 13 amino acids. Trimming cost V 4 bases and J 5 bases, with 11 bases left between them. This specimen comes from a study of T-cell memory formation after mild COVID-19. Study-wide results and caveats: There were some responding clones in pre-infection memory, which suggested that cross-reactive memory had joined. The main location of contracting CD4+ clones was CM and EM, and that of contracting CD8+ clones was EMRA.

It was 5'RACE with constant-segment primers that produced the TCR alpha and TCR beta cDNA libraries, which carried sample barcodes and UMIs. One entry per CDR3 protein, called by TCRdb with MiXCR from the 5' RACE reads. The sample shows roughly 260,000 distinct CDR3 sequences, roughly 17% of them seen only once. The sequence derives from a man between 18 and 29 years old who had mild COVID-19 (a few samples of this study predate the infection). Cell type and time point are not known. Input material: PBMCs or a T cell subset sorted from them (not recorded which). V and J are TRBV5-1 and TRBJ2-3; D gene unclear. The CDR3 nucleotides read TGCGCCAGCAGCGCCGGGTGGGGAGATACGCAGTATTTT. It specifies CASSAGWGDTQYF.